The clone carrying this TCR beta chain was seen at least ten times. TCRdb processed the 5' RACE reads anew with MiXCR; each CDR3 protein has one entry. The data hold tens of thousands of distinct CDR3 sequences, with about 8.9% observed a single time. The CDR3 has 18 amino acids. Losses at the gene ends were 8 bases for V and 2 bases for J; bases not matched to a gene: 12. As for time point: longitudinal time-point 2. The unsorted libraries were produced from 2 million PBMCs held at -80 C. The data belong to a study of neurological immune-mediated disorders. Sequenced: PBMCs. This clonotype was sampled from a man aged 25-40 years in good health. The chain carries TRBV12-3 or TRBV12-4 and TRBJ2-1; TRBD2 matches at 13 bases. Written as DNA, the CDR3 is TGTGCCAGCCTCACCCGGGGACTAGCGGGGAACGCCTACAATGAGCAGTTCTTC. It yields the protein CASLTRGLAGNAYNEQFF.